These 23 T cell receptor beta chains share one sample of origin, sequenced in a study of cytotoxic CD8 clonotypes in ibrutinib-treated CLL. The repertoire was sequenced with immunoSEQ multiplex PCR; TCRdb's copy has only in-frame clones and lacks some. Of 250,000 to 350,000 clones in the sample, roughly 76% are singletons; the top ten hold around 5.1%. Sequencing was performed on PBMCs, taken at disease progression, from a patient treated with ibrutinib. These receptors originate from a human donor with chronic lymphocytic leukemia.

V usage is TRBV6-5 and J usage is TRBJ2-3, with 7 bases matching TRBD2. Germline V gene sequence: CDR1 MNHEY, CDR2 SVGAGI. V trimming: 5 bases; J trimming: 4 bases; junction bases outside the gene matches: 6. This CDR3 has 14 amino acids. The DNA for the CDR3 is TGTGCCAGCAGTCGGACGGGGGGTCCAGATACGCAGTATTTT. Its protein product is CASSRTGGPDTQYF.

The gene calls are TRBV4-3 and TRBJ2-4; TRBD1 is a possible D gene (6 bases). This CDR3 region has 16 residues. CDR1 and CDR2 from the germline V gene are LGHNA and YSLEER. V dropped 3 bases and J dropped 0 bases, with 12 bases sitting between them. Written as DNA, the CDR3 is TGCGCCAGCAGCCAGACAGGCGCCCTAGCCAAAAACATTCAGTACTTC. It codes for CASSQTGALAKNIQYF.

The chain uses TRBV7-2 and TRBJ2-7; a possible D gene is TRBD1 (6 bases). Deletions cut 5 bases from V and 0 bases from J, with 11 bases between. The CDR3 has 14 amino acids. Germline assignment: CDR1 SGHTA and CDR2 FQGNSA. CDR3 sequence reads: CASSKQGYSYEQYF. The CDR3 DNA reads TGTGCCAGCAGCAAACAGGGATACTCCTACGAGCAGTACTTC.

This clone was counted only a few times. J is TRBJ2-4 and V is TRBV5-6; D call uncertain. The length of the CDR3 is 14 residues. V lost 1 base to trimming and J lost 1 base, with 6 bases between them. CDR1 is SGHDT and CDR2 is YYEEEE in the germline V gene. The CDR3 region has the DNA TGTGCCAGCAGCTTGTTAGGGGCCAAAAACATTCAGTACTTC. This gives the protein CASSLLGAKNIQYF.

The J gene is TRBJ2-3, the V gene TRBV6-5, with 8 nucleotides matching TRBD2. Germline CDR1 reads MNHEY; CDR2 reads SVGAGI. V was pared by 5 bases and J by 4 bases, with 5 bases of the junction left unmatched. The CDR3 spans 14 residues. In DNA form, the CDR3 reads TGTGCCAGCAGTCTCGGACTAGCTGCAGATACGCAGTATTTT. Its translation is CASSLGLAADTQYF.

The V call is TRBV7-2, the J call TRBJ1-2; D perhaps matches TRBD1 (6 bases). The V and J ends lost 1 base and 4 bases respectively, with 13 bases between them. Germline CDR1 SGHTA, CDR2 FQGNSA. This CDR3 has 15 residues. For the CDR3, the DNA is TGTGCCAGCAGCTTAGAGTTGGGGGCGGGCTATGGCTACACCTTC. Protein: CASSLELGAGYGYTF.

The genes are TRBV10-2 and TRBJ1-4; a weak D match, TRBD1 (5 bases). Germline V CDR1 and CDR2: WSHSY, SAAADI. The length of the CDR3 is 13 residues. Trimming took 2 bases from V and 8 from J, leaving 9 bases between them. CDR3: CASSEPKGEKLFF. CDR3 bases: TGCGCCAGCAGTGAGCCCAAGGGGGAAAAACTGTTTTTT.

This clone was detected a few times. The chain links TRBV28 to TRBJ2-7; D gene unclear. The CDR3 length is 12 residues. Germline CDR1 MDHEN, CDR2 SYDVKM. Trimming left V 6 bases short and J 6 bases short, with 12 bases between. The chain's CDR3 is CASRNKPREQYF. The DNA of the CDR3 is TGTGCCAGCAGGAATAAACCTCGCGAGCAGTACTTC.

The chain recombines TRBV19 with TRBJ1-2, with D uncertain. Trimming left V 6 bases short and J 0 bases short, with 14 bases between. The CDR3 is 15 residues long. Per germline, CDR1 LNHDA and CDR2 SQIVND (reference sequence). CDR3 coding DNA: TGTGCCAGTAGCTACCTGGGTAGGTCTAACTATGGCTACACCTTC. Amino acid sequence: CASSYLGRSNYGYTF.

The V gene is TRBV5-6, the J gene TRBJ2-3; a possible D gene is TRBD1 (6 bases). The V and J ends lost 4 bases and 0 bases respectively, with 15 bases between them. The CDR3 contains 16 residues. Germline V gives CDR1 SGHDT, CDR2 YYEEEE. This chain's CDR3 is CASSLRTVKSTDTQYF. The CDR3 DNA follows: TGTGCCAGCAGCCTAAGGACAGTAAAAAGCACAGATACGCAGTATTTT.

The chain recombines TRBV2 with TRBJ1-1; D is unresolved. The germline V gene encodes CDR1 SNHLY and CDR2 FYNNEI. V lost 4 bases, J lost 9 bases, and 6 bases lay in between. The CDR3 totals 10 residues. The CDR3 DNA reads TGTGCCAGCAGTGGGAGGAAAGCTTTCTTT. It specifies CASSGRKAFF.

The chain's CDR3 is CASSESADQPQHF. The CDR3, as DNA: TGCGCCAGCAGTGAGTCTGCCGATCAGCCCCAGCATTTT. V and J are TRBV10-2 and TRBJ1-5; D uncertain. V lost 0 bases and J 5 bases, leaving 5 bases between the germline ends. Looked up from germline, CDR1 is WSHSY and CDR2 is SAAADI. This CDR3 contains 13 residues.

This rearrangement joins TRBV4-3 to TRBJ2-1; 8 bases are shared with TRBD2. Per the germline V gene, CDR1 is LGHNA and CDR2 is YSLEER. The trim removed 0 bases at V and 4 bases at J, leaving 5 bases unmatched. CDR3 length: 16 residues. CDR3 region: CASSQDLTSGYNEQFF. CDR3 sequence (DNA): TGCGCCAGCAGCCAAGATCTAACTAGCGGATACAATGAGCAGTTCTTC.

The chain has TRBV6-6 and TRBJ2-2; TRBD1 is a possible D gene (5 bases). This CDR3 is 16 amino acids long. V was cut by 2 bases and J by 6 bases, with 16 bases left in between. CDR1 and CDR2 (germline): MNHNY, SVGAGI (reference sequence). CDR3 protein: CASSYPLNLGAGELFF. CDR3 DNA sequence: TGTGCCAGCAGTTACCCCCTTAATCTAGGGGCCGGGGAGCTGTTTTTT.

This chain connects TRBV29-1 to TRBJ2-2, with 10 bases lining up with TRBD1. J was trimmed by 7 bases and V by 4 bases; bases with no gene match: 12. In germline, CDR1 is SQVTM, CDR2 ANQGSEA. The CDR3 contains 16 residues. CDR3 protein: CSVGGTDRGLVGELFF. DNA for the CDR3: TGCAGCGTTGGAGGTACCGACAGGGGGCTGGTCGGGGAGCTGTTTTTT.

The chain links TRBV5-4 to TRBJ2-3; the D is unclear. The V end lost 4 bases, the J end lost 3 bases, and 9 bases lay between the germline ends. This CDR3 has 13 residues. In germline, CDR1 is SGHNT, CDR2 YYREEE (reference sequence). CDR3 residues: CASSTPGTDTQYF. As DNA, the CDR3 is TGTGCCAGCAGCACCCCGGGTACAGATACGCAGTATTTT.

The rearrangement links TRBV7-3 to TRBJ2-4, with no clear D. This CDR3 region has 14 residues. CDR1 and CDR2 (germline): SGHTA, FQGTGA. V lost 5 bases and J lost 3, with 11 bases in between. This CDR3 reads CASSLGFGKNIQYF. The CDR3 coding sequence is TGTGCCAGCAGCCTCGGATTCGGCAAAAACATTCAGTACTTC.

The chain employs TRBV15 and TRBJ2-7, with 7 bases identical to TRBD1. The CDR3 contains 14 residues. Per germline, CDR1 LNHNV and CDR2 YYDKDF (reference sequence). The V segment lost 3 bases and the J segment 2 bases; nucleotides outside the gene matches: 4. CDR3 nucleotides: TGTGCCACCAGCAGTTACAGGGGCCCCTACGAGCAGTACTTC. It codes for CATSSYRGPYEQYF.

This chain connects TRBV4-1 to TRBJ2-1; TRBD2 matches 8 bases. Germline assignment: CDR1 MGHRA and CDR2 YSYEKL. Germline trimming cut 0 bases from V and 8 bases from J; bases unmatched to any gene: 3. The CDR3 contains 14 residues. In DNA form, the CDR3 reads TGCGCCAGCAGCCAAGAGGCGGGAGGCGATGAGCAGTTCTTC. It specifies CASSQEAGGDEQFF.

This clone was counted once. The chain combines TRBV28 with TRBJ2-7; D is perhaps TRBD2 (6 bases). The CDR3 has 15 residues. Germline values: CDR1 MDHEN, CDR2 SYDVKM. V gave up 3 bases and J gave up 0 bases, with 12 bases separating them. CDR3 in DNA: TGTGCCAGCAGTTTCTGGGGACTCAACTCCTACGAGCAGTACTTC. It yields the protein CASSFWGLNSYEQYF.

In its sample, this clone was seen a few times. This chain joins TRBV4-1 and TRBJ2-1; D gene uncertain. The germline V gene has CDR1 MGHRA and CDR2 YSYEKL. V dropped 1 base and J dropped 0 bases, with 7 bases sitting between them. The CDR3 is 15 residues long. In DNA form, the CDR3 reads TGCGCCAGCAGCCAAGGCCCCATCTCCTACAATGAGCAGTTCTTC. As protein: CASSQGPISYNEQFF.

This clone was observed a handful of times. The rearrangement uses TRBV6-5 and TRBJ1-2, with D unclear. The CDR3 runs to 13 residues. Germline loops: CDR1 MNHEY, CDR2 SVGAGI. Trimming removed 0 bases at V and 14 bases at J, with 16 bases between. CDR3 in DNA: TGTGCCAGCAGTTACTCTCCCGCCGGAACGGGAACCTTC. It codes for CASSYSPAGTGTF.

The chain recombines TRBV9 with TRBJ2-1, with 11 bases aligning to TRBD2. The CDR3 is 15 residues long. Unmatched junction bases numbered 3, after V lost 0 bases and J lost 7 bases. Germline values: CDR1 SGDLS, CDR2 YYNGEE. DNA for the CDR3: TGTGCCAGCAGCGTAGGGGGACTAGCGGTTAATGAGCAGTTCTTC. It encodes CASSVGGLAVNEQFF.